Below are 2 T cell receptor beta chains sequenced from a single sample in a study of a mutant IDH1 vaccine in newly diagnosed glioma. The time point here: week 23, last vaccination. Vaccinated patients received 300 ug of mutant IDH1 20-mer peptide per dose, with topical imiquimod. Their specific antigens are unknown. Sequenced by immunoSEQ multiplex PCR; TCRdb stores in-frame clones only, minus some. The repertoire holds under 70,000 clones, with nearly 85% as singletons. Sequenced here: PBMCs, sampled from a glioma patient whose treatment included an IDH1 peptide vaccine. These receptors were taken from a man aged 18 to 29 with glioma.

This chain connects TRBV6-5 to TRBJ1-5; no reliable D call. Trimming left V 6 bases short and J 4 bases short, with 10 bases between. CDR1 MNHEY and CDR2 SVGAGI come from the germline V gene. The CDR3 runs 13 residues. CDR3: CASSPGENQPQHF. The CDR3 DNA follows: TGTGCCAGCAGCCCTGGCGAGAATCAGCCCCAGCATTTT.

The rearrangement uses TRBV9 and TRBJ2-2, with TRBD2 matching over 9 bases. The CDR3 is 17 amino acids. The V gene's germline CDR1 is SGDLS and CDR2 YYNGEE. Trimming cost V 4 bases and J 3 bases; bases outside gene matches: 10. The DNA of the CDR3 is TGTGCCAGCAGCCCACGGGCGGGAGGGCCGGACACCGGGGAGCTGTTTTTT. Translation: CASSPRAGGPDTGELFF.